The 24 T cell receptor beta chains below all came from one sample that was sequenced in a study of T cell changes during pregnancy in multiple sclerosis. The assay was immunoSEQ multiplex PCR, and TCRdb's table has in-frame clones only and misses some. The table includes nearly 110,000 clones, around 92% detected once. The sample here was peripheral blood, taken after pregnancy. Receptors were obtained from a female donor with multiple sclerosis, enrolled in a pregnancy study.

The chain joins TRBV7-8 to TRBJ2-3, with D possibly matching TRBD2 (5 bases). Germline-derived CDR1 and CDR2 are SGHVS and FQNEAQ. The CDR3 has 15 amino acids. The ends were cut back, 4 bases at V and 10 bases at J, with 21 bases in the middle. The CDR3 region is CASSYRESPQKAQYF. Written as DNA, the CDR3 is TGTGCCAGCAGCTACCGGGAAAGTCCCCAAAAGGCGCAGTATTTT.

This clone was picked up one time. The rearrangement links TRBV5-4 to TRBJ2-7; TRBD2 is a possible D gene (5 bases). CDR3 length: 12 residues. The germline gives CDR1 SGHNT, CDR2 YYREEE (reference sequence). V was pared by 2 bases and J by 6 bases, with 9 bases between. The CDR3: CASSLLRGEQYF. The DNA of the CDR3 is TGTGCCAGCAGCTTACTACGGGGCGAGCAGTACTTC.

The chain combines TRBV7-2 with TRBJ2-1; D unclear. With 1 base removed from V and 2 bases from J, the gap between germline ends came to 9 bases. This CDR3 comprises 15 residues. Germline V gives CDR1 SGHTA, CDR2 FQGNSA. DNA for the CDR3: TGTGCCAGCAGCTTAGGGGCCGGTGCCTACAATGAGCAGTTCTTC. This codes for CASSLGAGAYNEQFF.

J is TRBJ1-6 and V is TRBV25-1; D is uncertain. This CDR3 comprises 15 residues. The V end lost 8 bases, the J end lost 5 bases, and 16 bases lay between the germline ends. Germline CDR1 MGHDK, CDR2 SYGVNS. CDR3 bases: TGTGCCAGCTCCCCCCCGGGTCGAGATAATTCACCCCTCCACTTT. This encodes CASSPPGRDNSPLHF.

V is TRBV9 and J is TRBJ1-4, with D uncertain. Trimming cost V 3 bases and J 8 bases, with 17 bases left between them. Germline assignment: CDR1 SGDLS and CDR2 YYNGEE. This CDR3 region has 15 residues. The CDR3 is CASSAPEVAGEKLFF. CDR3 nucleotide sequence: TGTGCCAGCAGCGCTCCGGAGGTAGCGGGCGAAAAACTGTTTTTT.

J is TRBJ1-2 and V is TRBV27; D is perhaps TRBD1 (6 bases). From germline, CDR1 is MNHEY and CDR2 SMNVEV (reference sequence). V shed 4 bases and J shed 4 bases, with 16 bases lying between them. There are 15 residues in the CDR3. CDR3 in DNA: TGTGCCAGCAGTTCTTACAGGGATCTTAGCTATGGCTACACCTTC. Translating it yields CASSSYRDLSYGYTF.

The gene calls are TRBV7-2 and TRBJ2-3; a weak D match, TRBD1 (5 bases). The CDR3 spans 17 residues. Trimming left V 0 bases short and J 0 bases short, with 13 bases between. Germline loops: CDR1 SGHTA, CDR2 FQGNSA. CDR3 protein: CASSLAVAGSSTDTQYF. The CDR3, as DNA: TGTGCCAGCAGCTTAGCGGTGGCAGGGTCCAGCACAGATACGCAGTATTTT.

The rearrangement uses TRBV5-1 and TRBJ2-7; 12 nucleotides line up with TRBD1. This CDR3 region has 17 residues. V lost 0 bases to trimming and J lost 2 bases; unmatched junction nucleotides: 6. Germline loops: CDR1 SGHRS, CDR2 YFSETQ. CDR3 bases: TGCGCCAGCAGCTTGGAAGGGACAGGGGGCCGAACCTACGAGCAGTACTTC. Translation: CASSLEGTGGRTYEQYF.

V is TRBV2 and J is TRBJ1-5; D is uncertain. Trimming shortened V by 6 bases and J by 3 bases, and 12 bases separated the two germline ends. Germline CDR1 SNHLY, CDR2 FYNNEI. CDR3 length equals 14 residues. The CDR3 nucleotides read TGTGCCAGCAGAGCACTGACTGACAATCAGCCCCAGCATTTT. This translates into CASRALTDNQPQHF.

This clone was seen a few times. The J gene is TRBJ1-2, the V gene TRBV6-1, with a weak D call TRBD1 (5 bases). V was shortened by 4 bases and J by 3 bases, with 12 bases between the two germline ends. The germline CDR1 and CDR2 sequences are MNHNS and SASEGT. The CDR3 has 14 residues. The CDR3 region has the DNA TGTGCCAGCAGTGTGGGGCGCCCTGACTATGGCTACACCTTC. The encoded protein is CASSVGRPDYGYTF.

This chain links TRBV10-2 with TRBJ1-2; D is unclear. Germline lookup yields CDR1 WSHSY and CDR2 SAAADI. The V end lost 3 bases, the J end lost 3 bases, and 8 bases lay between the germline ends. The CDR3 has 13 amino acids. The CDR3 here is CASSDIDYYGYTF. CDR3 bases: TGCGCCAGCAGTGATATAGACTACTATGGCTACACCTTC.

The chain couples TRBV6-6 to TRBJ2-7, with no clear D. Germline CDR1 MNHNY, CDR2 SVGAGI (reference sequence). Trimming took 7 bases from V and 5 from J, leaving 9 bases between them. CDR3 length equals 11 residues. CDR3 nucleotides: TGTGCCAGCAAGAGAACCGACGAGCAGTACTTC. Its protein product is CASKRTDEQYF.

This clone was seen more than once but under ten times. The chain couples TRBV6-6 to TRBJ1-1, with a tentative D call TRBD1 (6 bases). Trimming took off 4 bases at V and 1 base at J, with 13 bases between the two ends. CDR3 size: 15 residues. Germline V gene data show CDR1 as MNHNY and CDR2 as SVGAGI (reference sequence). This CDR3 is CASSLPGTTNTEAFF. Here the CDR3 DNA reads TGTGCCAGCAGTTTACCCGGGACAACGAACACTGAAGCTTTCTTT.

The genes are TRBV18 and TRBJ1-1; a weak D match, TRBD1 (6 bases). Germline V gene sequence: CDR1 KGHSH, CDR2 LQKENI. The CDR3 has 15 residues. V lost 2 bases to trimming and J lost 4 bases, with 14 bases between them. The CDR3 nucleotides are TGTGCCAGCTCACCAAAGTCCCAGGGGAGCACTGAAGCTTTCTTT. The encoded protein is CASSPKSQGSTEAFF. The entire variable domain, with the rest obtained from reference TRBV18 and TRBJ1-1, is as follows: NAGVMQNPRHLVRRRGQEARLRCSPMKGHSHVYWYRQLPEEGLKFMVYLQKENIIDESGMPKERFSAEFPKEGPSILRIQQVVRGDSAAYFCASSPKSQGSTEAFFGQGTRLTVV.

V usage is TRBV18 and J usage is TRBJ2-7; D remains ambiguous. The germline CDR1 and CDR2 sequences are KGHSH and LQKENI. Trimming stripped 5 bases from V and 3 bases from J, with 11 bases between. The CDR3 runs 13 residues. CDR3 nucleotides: TGTGCCAGCTCAACGGTTTCGAACTACGAGCAGTACTTC. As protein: CASSTVSNYEQYF.

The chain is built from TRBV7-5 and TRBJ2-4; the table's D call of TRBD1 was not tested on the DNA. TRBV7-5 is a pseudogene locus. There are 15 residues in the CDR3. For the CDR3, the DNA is TGTGTCAGAAGCTTCCCGGGACAGCACACCGAAATTCAGTACTTC. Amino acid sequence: CVRSFPGQHTEIQYF.

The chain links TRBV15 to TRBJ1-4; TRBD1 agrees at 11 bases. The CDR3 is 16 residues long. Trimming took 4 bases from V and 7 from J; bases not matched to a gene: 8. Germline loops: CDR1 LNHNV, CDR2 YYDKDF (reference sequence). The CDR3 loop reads CATSTESGTGGEKLFF. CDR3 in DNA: TGTGCCACCAGCACCGAAAGCGGGACAGGGGGTGAAAAACTGTTTTTT. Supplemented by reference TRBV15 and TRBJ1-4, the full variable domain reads DAMVIQNPRYQVTQFGKPVTLSCSQTLNHNVMYWYQQKSSQAPKLLFHYYDKDFNNEADTPDNFQSRRPNTSFCFLDIRSPGLGDTAMYLCATSTESGTGGEKLFFGSGTQLSVL.

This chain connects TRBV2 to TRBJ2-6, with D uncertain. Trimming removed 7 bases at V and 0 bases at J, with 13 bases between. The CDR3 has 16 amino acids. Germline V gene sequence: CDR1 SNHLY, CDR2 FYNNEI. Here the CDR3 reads CASNLRSASGANVLTF. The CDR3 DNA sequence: TGTGCCAGCAACCTTCGGTCCGCCTCTGGGGCCAACGTCCTGACTTTC.

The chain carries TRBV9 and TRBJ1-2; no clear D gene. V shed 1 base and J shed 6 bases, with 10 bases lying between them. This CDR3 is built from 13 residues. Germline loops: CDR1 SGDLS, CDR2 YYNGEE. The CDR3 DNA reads TGTGCCAGCAGCGTAACTGACACCGATGGCTACACCTTC. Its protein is CASSVTDTDGYTF. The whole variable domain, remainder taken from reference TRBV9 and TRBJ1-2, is DSGVTQTPKHLITATGQRVTLRCSPRSGDLSVYWYQQSLDQGLQFLIQYYNGEERAKGNILERFSAQQFPDLHSELNLSSLELGDSALYFCASSVTDTDGYTFGSGTRLTVV.

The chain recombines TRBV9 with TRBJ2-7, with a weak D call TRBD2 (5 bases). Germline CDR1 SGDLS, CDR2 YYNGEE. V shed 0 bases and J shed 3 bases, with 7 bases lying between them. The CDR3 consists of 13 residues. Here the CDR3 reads CASSVESGYEQYF. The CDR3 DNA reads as TGTGCCAGCAGCGTAGAAAGCGGCTACGAGCAGTACTTC. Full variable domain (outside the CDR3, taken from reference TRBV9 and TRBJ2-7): DSGVTQTPKHLITATGQRVTLRCSPRSGDLSVYWYQQSLDQGLQFLIQYYNGEERAKGNILERFSAQQFPDLHSELNLSSLELGDSALYFCASSVESGYEQYFGPGTRLTVT.

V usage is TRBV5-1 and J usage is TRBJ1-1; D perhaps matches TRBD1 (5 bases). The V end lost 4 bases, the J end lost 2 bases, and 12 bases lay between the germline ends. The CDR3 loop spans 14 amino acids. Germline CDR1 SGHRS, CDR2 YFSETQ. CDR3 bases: TGCGCCAGCAGCAACCCCCAGGGAAACACTGAAGCTTTCTTT. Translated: CASSNPQGNTEAFF.

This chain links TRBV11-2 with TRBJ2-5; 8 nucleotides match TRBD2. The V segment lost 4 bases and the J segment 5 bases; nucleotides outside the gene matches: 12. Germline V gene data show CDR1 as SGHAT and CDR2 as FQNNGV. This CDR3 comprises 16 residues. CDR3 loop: CASSSPRGAGAETQYF. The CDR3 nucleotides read TGTGCCAGCAGCTCTCCGAGGGGAGCGGGAGCGGAGACCCAGTACTTC.

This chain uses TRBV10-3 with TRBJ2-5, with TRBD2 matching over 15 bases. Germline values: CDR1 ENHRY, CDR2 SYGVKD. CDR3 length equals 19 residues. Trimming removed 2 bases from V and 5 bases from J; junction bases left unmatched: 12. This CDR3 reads CAISERMTAGTSGRETQYF. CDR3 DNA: TGTGCCATCAGTGAGCGAATGACGGCCGGGACTAGCGGGAGGGAGACCCAGTACTTC.

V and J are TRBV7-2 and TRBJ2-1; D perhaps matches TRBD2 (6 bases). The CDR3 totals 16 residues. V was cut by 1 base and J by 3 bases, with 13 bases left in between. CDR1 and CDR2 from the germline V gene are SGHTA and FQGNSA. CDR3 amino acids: CASSLVGLAHYNEQFF. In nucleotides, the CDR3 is TGTGCCAGCAGCTTAGTGGGTCTAGCGCACTACAATGAGCAGTTCTTC.